This T cell receptor beta chain originates from a study of shared clonotypes between healthy human individuals (dated by TCRdb to 2018 to 2021). Study-level background: The cohort comprised two women and a few men aged 18 to 49 years. For each donor, three plates each were used for CD4 naive and CD4 memory, two plates were used for CD8 naive, and one plate was used for CD8 memory. Blood TCR repertoires of roughly five healthy adults were deeply sequenced to estimate repertoire size and the extent of clonotype sharing between individuals. Libraries were prepared and TCR repertoires were sequenced by different laboratories using diverse techniques, in order to increase sequencing depth and limit assay-specific biases. Per donor, leukapheresis produced somewhere between about 0.94 and 9.5 billion PBMCs. Results the study describes overall, beyond this receptor: Based on pairwise subsampling, the degree of clonotype sharing among donors was expected to be affected by sequencing depth. Estimated clonotype richness was generally larger for naive than for memory subsets. About 4.5% of naive CD4, 3% to 4% of naive CD8, roughly 2.4% of memory CD4, and approximately 0.39% of memory CD8 clonotypes were shared across several donors. Even with the large sequencing depth, rarefaction of the sorted-subset datasets indicated that sequencing was incomplete. Only blood was sampled, and tissue TCR repertoires likely differ from those in blood. Because the study included only a small number of donors, the genetic and exposure-history diversity represented was limited. Compared with non-shared clonotypes, the clonotypes found in all four sorted-subset donors had higher generation probabilities.

The donors were healthy, HIV-negative adults with no recently reported acute infections or vaccinations. Every donor was a Caucasian adult living in Nashville, Tennessee, USA. CD4+ T cells were enriched by magnetic negative selection; naive cells were then positively selected on CD45RA, and the negative fraction formed the memory subset. After blood collection by leukapheresis, PBMCs were isolated using Ficoll-Histopaque density gradient centrifugation and then cryopreserved in the vapor phase of liquid nitrogen. Analytical flow cytometry was used to check the purity and quantity of every magnetically sorted T cell population. Genomic DNA was isolated from each sorted fraction and quantified by UV absorbance on a Nanodrop 2000c. Using the deep immunoSEQ assay, multiplex PCR amplified TCR CDR3 regions from genomic DNA. Genomic DNA extracted from each cell subset was distributed evenly over all wells of several immunoSEQ 96-well plates, and each plate served as one replicate. For sorted subsets, around 200 ng genomic DNA, equal to 30,000 or so T cell genomes, was loaded into each replicate PCR. The purified libraries were quantified using a Qubit 3.0 fluorometer, sized with a Bioanalyzer 2100, and then quantified again using the KAPA Library Quantification kit. A separate single-read 150-cycle Illumina NextSeq 550 flow cell was used to sequence each immunoSEQ 96-well plate. The paper's processing steps were these. Because only junctional sequences without quality scores were contained in the immunoSEQ output, filtering matching that applied to full-length reads could not be performed. To assign V/J genes and CDR3, sequences were annotated against IMGT germline references using PyIR, a Python wrapper for IgBLAST v1.9. Reads were filtered out if the reads had weak V/J assignments (E-value above 1e-6), no CDR3, stop codons, out-of-frame junctions, or ambiguous translated residues. V3J clonotypes were defined as sequences sharing an identical inferred V gene, J gene, and CDR3 amino acid sequence. The percentage overlap between two repertoires was calculated by dividing the number of shared unique clonotypes by the size of the smaller repertoire. RTK rarefaction, the Chao1 estimator, and Recon v2.1 estimates of unobserved clonotypes were used to assess repertoire richness. Generation probabilities for all TCRbeta clonotypes obtained by the gDNA method from a handful of donors were computed using OLGA. This is the immuneACCESS table as TCRdb keeps it, with only in-frame sequences that have V and J called. A part of the clones is gone; compared with another copy, unresolved V genes explain less than half, and the rest is unexplained. D and trimming come from the DNA, and the V and J calls and clone size come from that table. For this sample the table gives over a million clones, of which 98% to 99% were detected only once. The ten largest clones represent about 0.35% of the sample.

This clone has just one count. The antigen it recognizes is unknown. It has no much larger one-base neighbor in the sample; base qualities were not kept. The origin of this receptor is a man younger than 40 in good health. The sequencing input was naive CD4+ T cells sorted from blood. The cell subset or site label for this specimen denotes: CD45RA+ positively selected.

CDR3 sequence: CASSVAGNNEQFF. The nucleotide sequence is TGTGCCAGCAGCGTAGCAGGCAACAATGAGCAGTTCTTC. The rearrangement joined TRBV9 to TRBJ2-1; the D segment cannot be called with confidence. Counted from cysteine to phenylalanine, this CDR3 has 13 amino acids. Of all the DNA, just the CDR3 is kept, 39 bases in frame from base 1. From the germline V gene, CDR1 is SGDLS and CDR2 is YYNGEE. The V and J ends are trimmed by 0 bases and 5 bases, leaving 6 bases between them.